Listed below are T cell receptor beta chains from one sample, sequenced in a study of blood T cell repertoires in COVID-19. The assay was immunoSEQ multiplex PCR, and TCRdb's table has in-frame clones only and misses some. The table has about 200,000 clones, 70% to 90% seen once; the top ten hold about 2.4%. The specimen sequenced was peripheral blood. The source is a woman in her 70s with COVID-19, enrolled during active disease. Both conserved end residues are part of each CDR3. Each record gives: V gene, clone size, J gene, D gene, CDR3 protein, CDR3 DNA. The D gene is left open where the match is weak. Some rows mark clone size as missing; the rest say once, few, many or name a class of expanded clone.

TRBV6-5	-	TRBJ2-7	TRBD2	CASTRSGGDYEQYF	TGTGCCAGCACGCGAAGCGGGGGGGATTACGAGCAGTACTTC
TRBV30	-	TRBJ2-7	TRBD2	CAWSVGRLAGDHEQYF	TGTGCCTGGAGTGTGGGACGGCTAGCGGGAGACCACGAGCAGTACTTC
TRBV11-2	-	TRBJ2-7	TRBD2	CASSSGTSGVYEQYF	TGTGCCAGCAGCTCCGGGACTAGCGGAGTGTACGAGCAGTACTTC
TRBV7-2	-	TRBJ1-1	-	CASSSGQLLLTWNTEAFF	TGTGCCAGCAGCTCCGGACAGCTCCTTCTAACGTGGAACACTGAAGCTTTCTTT
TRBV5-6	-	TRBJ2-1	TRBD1	CASSLQGAGPYNEQFF	TGTGCCAGCAGCTTACAGGGGGCAGGTCCCTACAATGAGCAGTTCTTC
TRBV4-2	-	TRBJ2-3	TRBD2	CASSQDLAGGLLTDTQYF	TGTGCCAGCAGCCAAGACCTAGCGGGGGGTCTACTCACAGATACGCAGTATTTT
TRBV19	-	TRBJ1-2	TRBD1	CASSIDRAVSNYGYTF	TGTGCCAGTAGTATCGACAGGGCCGTCTCTAACTATGGCTACACCTTC
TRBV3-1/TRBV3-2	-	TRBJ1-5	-	CASGENSNQPQHF	TGTGCCAGCGGAGAGAATAGCAATCAGCCCCAGCATTTT
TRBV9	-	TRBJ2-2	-	CASSPLDGELFF	TGTGCCAGCAGCCCCCTAGACGGGGAGCTGTTTTTT
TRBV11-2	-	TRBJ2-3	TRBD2	CASSNGIAGGTDTQYF	TGTGCCAGCAGCAACGGGATAGCGGGGGGCACAGATACGCAGTATTTT
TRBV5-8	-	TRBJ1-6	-	CASSLRGMMDSPLHF	TGTGCCAGCAGCTTGCGGGGTATGATGGATTCACCCCTCCACTTT
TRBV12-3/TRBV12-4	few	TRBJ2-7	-	CASSYLSYEQYF	TGTGCCAGCAGCTACCTTTCCTACGAGCAGTACTTC
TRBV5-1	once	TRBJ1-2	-	CASSLAGQHGYTF	TGCGCCAGCAGCTTGGCCGGACAGCATGGCTACACCTTC
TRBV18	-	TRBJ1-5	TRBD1	CASSLGQDGNQPQHF	TGTGCCAGCTCCCTCGGACAGGACGGCAATCAGCCCCAGCATTTT
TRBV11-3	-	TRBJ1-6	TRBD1	CASSLQTGGNSPLHF	TGTGCCAGCAGCCTGCAGACAGGGGGTAATTCACCCCTCCACTTT
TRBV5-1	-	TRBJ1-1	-	CASSLRANTEAFF	TGCGCCAGCAGCTTGAGAGCTAACACTGAAGCTTTCTTT
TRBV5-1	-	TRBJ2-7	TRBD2	CASSLADQRGSYEQYF	TGCGCCAGCAGCTTAGCAGACCAGCGGGGAAGCTACGAGCAGTACTTC
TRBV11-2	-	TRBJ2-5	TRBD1	CASSLINRDRGRGAQYF	TGTGCCAGCAGCCTAATCAACCGGGACAGGGGGCGGGGGGCCCAGTACTTC
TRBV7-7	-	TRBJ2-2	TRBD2	CASSGSSGLNTGELFF	TGTGCTAGCAGCGGCTCTAGCGGGTTGAACACCGGGGAGCTGTTTTTT
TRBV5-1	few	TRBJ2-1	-	CASSLAEAGQYNEQFF	TGCGCCAGCAGCTTGGCCGAGGCGGGACAGTACAATGAGCAGTTCTTC
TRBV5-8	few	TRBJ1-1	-	CASSFGRTDERAFF	TGTGCCAGCAGCTTCGGCAGGACAGACGAACGTGCTTTCTTT
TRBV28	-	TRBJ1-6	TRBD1	CASRMSDREFSSPLHF	TGTGCCAGCAGGATGAGCGACAGGGAGTTTAGTTCACCCCTCCACTTT
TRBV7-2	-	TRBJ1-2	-	CASSLGGLYGYTF	TGTGCCAGCAGCTTGGGAGGGCTCTATGGCTACACCTTC
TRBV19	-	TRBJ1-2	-	CASSIRTEPNYGYTF	TGTGCCAGTAGTATACGGACAGAGCCTAACTATGGCTACACCTTC